The sequence of this TCR beta chain was determined in a study of blood T cell repertoires in COVID-19. Study at large: Specimens from acute and convalescent COVID-19 originated in the United States, Italy and Spain. The cDNA or gDNA used as material had been derived from T cells, B-cell-depleted T cells, or PBMCs.

Germline V gene sequence: CDR1 LGHDT, CDR2 YNNKEL (reference sequence). With 0 bases removed from V and 0 bases from J, the gap between germline ends came to 17 bases. The CDR3 covers 19 residues. Assay used: immunoSEQ multiplex PCR; TCRdb lists only in-frame clones, some missing. The data contain approximately 240,000 clones, approximately 79% of them seen just once; the ten biggest clones take up approximately 5%. The material sequenced was peripheral blood. J is TRBJ1-4 and V is TRBV3-1 (or the pseudogene TRBV3-2); D call uncertain. This TCR derives from a woman older than 75 with active or convalescent COVID-19. CDR3 protein: CASSQDFLRATSTNEKLFF. The CDR3 DNA reads TGTGCCAGCAGCCAAGATTTCTTGCGGGCCACTTCAACTAATGAAAAACTGTTTTTT.